The 30 T cell receptor beta chains presented below share a single source sample, sequenced in a study of molecular identifiers for immune sequencing clone quantification. Via MiXCR, TCRdb re-called the PCR reads, giving one row per CDR3 protein. Of about 68,000 distinct CDR3 sequences in the sample, around a sixth were seen once. Sequenced sample: naive CD8+ T cells from blood, with Jurkat cell RNA spiked in. Documented subset: FACS-sorted CD8+CD4-CCR7+CD45RA+ naive T cells. The receptor set was obtained from a human donor in good health. Some libraries in this study had Jurkat cell RNA spiked in.

This clonotype was detected many times. This sequence joins TRBV6-6 and TRBJ2-7; D call uncertain. Per germline, CDR1 MNHNY and CDR2 SVGAGI (reference sequence). The CDR3 runs 13 residues. V was clipped by 5 bases and J by 1 base, with 9 bases between them. Written as DNA, the CDR3 is TGTGCCAGCAGTCCCAGCGTGTCCTACGAGCAGTACTTC. It encodes CASSPSVSYEQYF.

In regard to this clonotype: One base away lies a much larger clone, so this may be a sequencing read error. This chain joins TRBV5-3 and TRBJ2-7; no definite D call. TRBV5-3 is flagged as an ORF with uncertain function. The CDR3 is 14 residues long. CDR3 DNA sequence: TGTGTCAGCAGCTTGGCCCCGCAAGGCTACGAGCAGTACTTC. This sequence encodes CVSSLAPQGYEQYF.

This clonotype appeared many times. This rearrangement joins TRBV4-2 to TRBJ1-2, with 7 bases aligning to TRBD1. V trimming: 0 bases; J trimming: 2 bases; junction bases outside the gene matches: 3. The CDR3 has 15 amino acids. Germline CDR1 reads LGHNA; CDR2 reads YNFKEQ. The CDR3 bases are TGTGCCAGCAGCCAAGAACAGGGGCTCAACTATGGCTACACCTTC. Translation: CASSQEQGLNYGYTF.

This clonotype was observed many times. V and J are TRBV10-3 and TRBJ2-3, with 8 bases aligning to TRBD2. The length of the CDR3 is 15 residues. The germline gives CDR1 ENHRY, CDR2 SYGVKD. J was trimmed by 2 bases and V by 8 bases; bases with no gene match: 9. CDR3 region: CAIGTSGPFTDTQYF. The CDR3 coding sequence is TGTGCCATCGGTACTAGCGGACCGTTCACAGATACGCAGTATTTT.

This clonotype was seen at least ten times. V and J are TRBV4-1 and TRBJ2-1; 10 nucleotides agree with TRBD2. The CDR3 has 15 amino acids. Unmatched junction bases numbered 1, after V lost 5 bases and J lost 0 bases. The germline V gene has CDR1 MGHRA and CDR2 YSYEKL. Here the CDR3 DNA reads TGCGCCAGCAGCGCTAGCGGGAGCTCCTACAATGAGCAGTTCTTC. Amino acid sequence: CASSASGSSYNEQFF.

Details on this clonotype: A single base separates this from a much larger clone, so it may be a read error. As the CDR3 is not closed by the conserved phenylalanine or tryptophan, this likely results from a read error. The rearrangement links TRBV30 to TRBJ2-3; TRBD2 is a possible D gene (5 bases). CDR3 length equals 14 residues. CDR1 and CDR2 (germline): GTSNPN, SVGIG (reference sequence). Trimming took 3 bases from V and 1 from J, leaving 11 bases between them. The CDR3 loop is CAWSEGRGTDTQYL. The CDR3 DNA is TGTGCCTGGAGCGAGGGTAGGGGCACAGATACGCAGTATCTT.

This clonotype has at least ten counts. The chain couples TRBV6-6 to TRBJ2-7; D is perhaps TRBD2 (6 bases). Trimming cost V 2 bases and J 3 bases, with 11 bases left between them. Germline loops: CDR1 MNHNY, CDR2 SVGAGI (reference sequence). The CDR3 has 14 residues. Here the CDR3 reads CASSYAEGIYEQYF. The CDR3 DNA follows: TGTGCCAGCAGTTACGCGGAGGGAATCTACGAGCAGTACTTC.

Of note for this clonotype: A single base separates this from a much larger clone, so it may be a read error. The gene calls are TRBV12-3 or TRBV12-4 and TRBJ1-4, with D maybe TRBD1 (6 bases). Trimming took 6 bases from V and 8 from J, leaving 16 bases between them. CDR3 length equals 14 residues. The DNA for the CDR3 is TGTGCCAGCAGCCCCCGGGACAACGGGGAAAAACTGTTTTTT. Protein sequence: CASSPRDNGEKLFF.

There are a few counts of this clonotype. V usage is TRBV11-2 and J usage is TRBJ1-2, with 9 nucleotides matching TRBD1. J gave up 8 bases and V 5 bases, and 6 bases lay outside the gene matches. Germline V gives CDR1 SGHAT, CDR2 FQNNGV. CDR3 size: 13 residues. For the CDR3, the DNA is TGTGCCAGCAGCGGGACAGGGCCCCGGGGCTACACCTTC. Its protein is CASSGTGPRGYTF.

This clonotype was detected only a few times. The chain couples TRBV6-2 or TRBV6-3 to TRBJ2-3; perhaps TRBD2 as D (5 bases). The germline V gene encodes CDR1 MNHEY and CDR2 SVGEGT. The ends were cut back, 8 bases at V and 1 base at J, with 28 bases in the middle. CDR3 length: 19 amino acids. CDR3 sequence: CASGGGDLIFGIGTDTQYF. The CDR3 nucleotides are TGTGCCAGCGGCGGCGGCGACCTGATTTTCGGGATAGGCACAGATACGCAGTATTTT.

In its sample, this clonotype was seen many times. The chain links TRBV20-1 to TRBJ2-5; D is perhaps TRBD2 (6 bases). Trimming pared 1 base from V and 2 bases from J, leaving 8 bases between. Germline CDR1 DFQATT, CDR2 SNEGSKA (reference sequence). The CDR3 loop spans 13 amino acids. Here the CDR3 reads CSARGSGQETQYF. The CDR3 DNA is TGCAGTGCTAGAGGTAGCGGACAAGAGACCCAGTACTTC.

This clonotype showed up many times. The chain combines TRBV7-2 with TRBJ2-7; D is tentatively TRBD1 or TRBD2 (6 bases each). Trimming pared 5 bases from V and 5 bases from J, leaving 10 bases between. Germline loops: CDR1 SGHTA, CDR2 FQGNSA. CDR3 length: 12 residues. The CDR3 sequence is CASSPGGNEQYF. The CDR3 region has the DNA TGTGCCAGCAGCCCCGGGGGCAACGAGCAGTACTTC.

In this sample, this clonotype turned up many times. The chain has TRBV29-1 and TRBJ2-2; unclear D gene. Germline V lookup: CDR1 SQVTM, CDR2 ANQGSEA. The CDR3 has 11 residues. V was clipped by 7 bases and J by 6 bases, with 9 bases between them. The CDR3 nucleotides are TGCAGCGCCTGGAAGGCCGGGGAGCTGTTTTTT. Its protein product is CSAWKAGELFF.

On this clonotype: This may arise from a read error, as a much more abundant clone is one base away. The chain uses TRBV27 and TRBJ2-3; a weak D match, TRBD2 (7 bases). The CDR3 covers 15 residues. Germline lookup yields CDR1 MNHEY and CDR2 SMNVEV (reference sequence). Written as DNA, the CDR3 is TGTGCCAGCACCCTGGGGGGGCAGAGCACAGATACGCAGTGTTTT. It is translated as CASTLGGQSTDTQCF.

A note on this clonotype: This may be a read error: a much more frequent sequence differs by one nucleotide. This chain connects TRBV4-2 to TRBJ1-1, with 7 bases lining up with TRBD1. Germline lookup yields CDR1 LGHNA and CDR2 YNFKEQ. There are 14 residues in the CDR3. The CDR3 region has the DNA TGTGCCAGCGGCCAAGAACTGGGACAGACAGAAGCTTTCTTT. This encodes CASGQELGQTEAFF.

Many counts were recorded for this clonotype. The chain combines TRBV29-1 with TRBJ2-5; 7 positions match TRBD2. The CDR3 extends over 15 amino acids. V was clipped by 6 bases and J by 4 bases; unmatched bases: 14. Germline CDR1 reads SQVTM; CDR2 reads ANQGSEA. The CDR3, as DNA: TGCAGCGTCCAGATCAGCGGGAATCAAGGAGAGACCCAGTACTTC. Translated, it gives CSVQISGNQGETQYF.

The sample holds a few counts of this clonotype. This clone may be a read error of a much larger clone one base away. This chain connects TRBV6-2 or TRBV6-3 to TRBJ1-1; no clear D. CDR1 and CDR2 (germline): MNHEY, SVGEGT. CDR3 length: 15 residues. The CDR3 DNA sequence: TGTGCCAGTAACAGCCGGCGCGATCTGAACACTGAAGCTTCCTTT. Its translation: CASNSRRDLNTEASF.

The V gene is TRBV12-3 or TRBV12-4, the J gene TRBJ2-3; D remains unclear. The CDR3 contains 13 residues. Trimming removed 8 bases from V and 2 bases from J, with 11 bases in between. DNA of the CDR3: TGTGCCAGCCGAGTAGGATCCACAGATACGCAGTATTTT. Translation gives CASRVGSTDTQYF.

As for this clonotype: With a much larger clone just one base away, this may be a read error. The chain is built from TRBV28 and TRBJ1-5; D not certain. The CDR3 consists of 16 residues. Between the trimmed V and J ends, which lost 11 bases and 7 bases, there was a span of 27 bases. The V gene's germline CDR1 is MDHEN and CDR2 SYDVKM. CDR3 protein: CAVKDPFRLEEQPQHF. In DNA, the CDR3 is TGTGCCGTTAAAGACCCCTTCCGTCTAGAGGAACAGCCCCAGCATTTT.

Ten or more counts support this clonotype. J is TRBJ2-2 and V is TRBV7-6; D may be TRBD1 (5 bases). V lost 2 bases and J lost 6, with 13 bases in between. This CDR3 is built from 15 residues. In germline, CDR1 is SGHVS, CDR2 FNYEAQ. The CDR3 sequence is CASSLLGLGAGELFF. Written as DNA, the CDR3 is TGTGCCAGCAGCTTACTCGGTTTAGGGGCCGGGGAGCTGTTTTTT.

As regards this clonotype: The junction differs from germline at one of its ends, possibly a read error. V usage is TRBV6-9 and J usage is TRBJ2-7, with 7 bases that match TRBD2. The CDR3 sequence is 17 residues long. CDR1 and CDR2 (germline): MNHGY, SVAAGI. The CDR3 loop reads CASTSRSMFGRTYERYF. CDR3 coding DNA: TGTGCCAGCACCAGCCGCTCGATGTTCGGGAGGACCTACGAGCGGTACTTC.

This clonotype was picked up a small number of times. An end of the junction does not agree with germline; a read error may underlie this. This rearrangement joins TRBV7-9 to TRBJ1-5, with D possibly TRBD1 on 5 matching bases. The CDR3 contains 14 residues. Germline lookup yields CDR1 SEHNR and CDR2 FQNEAQ (reference sequence). CDR3 nucleotides: TGTGCCTGCAGCTTAGACCAGGGAGATCAGCCCCAGCATTTT. This sequence encodes CACSLDQGDQPQHF. Full variable domain (rest looked up from reference TRBV7-9 and TRBJ1-5): DTGVSQNPRHKITKRGQNVTFRCDPISEHNRLYWYRQTLGQGPEFLTYFQNEAQLEKSRLLSDRFSAERPKGSFSTLEIQRTEQGDSAMYLCACSLDQGDQPQHFGDGTRLSIL.

This clonotype was seen repeatedly, ten times or more. The V and J genes are TRBV24-1 and TRBJ2-2; D remains ambiguous. The CDR3 totals 17 residues. V dropped 3 bases and J dropped 0 bases, with 13 bases sitting between them. Germline-derived CDR1 and CDR2 are KGHDR and SFDVKD. CDR3 loop: CATSDGEVSSNTGELFF. The DNA for the CDR3 is TGTGCCACCAGTGATGGAGAGGTCTCTTCGAACACCGGGGAGCTGTTTTTT.

In the case of this clonotype: One junction end does not reproduce the germline sequence, and a read error may be involved. The gene calls are TRBV27 and TRBJ1-4, with 9 bases fitting TRBD1. The CDR3 is made up of 14 amino acids. Germline V gives CDR1 MNHEY, CDR2 SMNVEV (reference sequence). The CDR3 sequence is CASNLGQGREKLSF. The CDR3 DNA follows: TGTGCCAGCAACTTGGGACAGGGTCGTGAAAAACTGTCTTTT.

This clonotype has only a few counts. V usage is TRBV10-2 and J usage is TRBJ2-1, with no clear D. Germline values: CDR1 WSHSY, CDR2 SAAADI. V lost 2 bases, J lost 10 bases, and 12 bases lay in between. This CDR3 is 13 amino acids long. The CDR3 DNA reads as TGCGCCAGCAGTGAGATCTCGCTCTGGGAGCAGTTCTTC. Its protein product is CASSEISLWEQFF.

The chain has TRBV11-2 and TRBJ2-2; 11 bases match TRBD2. CDR1 is SGHAT and CDR2 is FQNNGV in the germline V gene. V gave up 6 bases and J gave up 4 bases; unmatched junction bases: 7. The CDR3 runs to 16 residues. The CDR3 spells CASRFIAGGITGELFF. The CDR3 nucleotides read TGTGCCAGCAGATTTATAGCGGGAGGGATCACCGGGGAGCTGTTTTTT.

The V gene is TRBV13, the J gene TRBJ2-7; 8 bases are a match to TRBD2. The CDR3 is made up of 15 amino acids. V was clipped by 4 bases and J by 7 bases; unmatched bases: 12. The germline V gene encodes CDR1 PRHDT and CDR2 FYEKMQ (reference sequence). The DNA for the CDR3 is TGTGCCAGCAGCTCCACTAGCGGCCTGGGACGGGAGCAGTACTTC. It encodes CASSSTSGLGREQYF.

This clonotype was counted many times. CDR3 region: CASSSTEGPIYNEQFF. In nucleotides, the CDR3 is TGTGCCAGCAGCTCCACCGAAGGCCCTATCTACAATGAGCAGTTCTTC. The genes are TRBV11-2 and TRBJ2-1; D is unclear. With 4 bases removed from V and 3 bases from J, the gap between germline ends came to 16 bases. Germline CDR1 is SGHAT and CDR2 is FQNNGV. This CDR3 comprises 16 residues.

This clonotype was picked up many times. The V gene is TRBV4-1, the J gene TRBJ2-5, with TRBD2 as a possible D gene (5 bases). The CDR3 spans 17 residues. Trimming removed 0 bases from V and 1 base from J, with 15 bases in between. Germline CDR1 is MGHRA and CDR2 is YSYEKL. CDR3 residues: CASSQDRGRFSQETQYF. Here the CDR3 DNA reads TGCGCCAGCAGCCAAGATAGAGGGCGATTTTCCCAAGAGACCCAGTACTTC.

This chain links TRBV6-5 with TRBJ2-7; D ambiguous. The V gene lost 3 bases and the J gene lost 0 bases, with 6 bases spanning the gap. This CDR3 comprises 13 residues. Per germline, CDR1 MNHEY and CDR2 SVGAGI. The CDR3 region is CASSYADSYEQYF. The CDR3 DNA follows: TGTGCCAGCAGTTATGCCGACTCCTACGAGCAGTACTTC.